The sample holds many counts of the clone carrying this T cell receptor beta chain. The sample belongs to a study of identical twins. With 0 bases removed from V and 7 bases from J, the gap between germline ends came to 13 bases. The CDR3 length is 15 residues. Germline values: CDR1 ENHRY, CDR2 SYGVKD. A universal primer site was created by template switching, with the cDNA bearing unique molecular identifiers. MiXCR was run by TCRdb on the 5' RACE reads, yielding one entry per CDR3 protein. The profile shows a few hundred thousand distinct CDR3 sequences, roughly 9.5% of them singletons. The same sample was also used in a study of yellow fever vaccine responses in identical twins.

This TCR derives from a woman younger than 35 in good health. The chain couples TRBV10-3 to TRBJ1-5; D is possibly TRBD1 (5 bases). Input material: PBMCs. CDR3 in DNA: TGTGCCATCAGTGAGTCAGCGGCAGGGAGGCAGCCCCAGCATTTT. It specifies CAISESAAGRQPQHF.